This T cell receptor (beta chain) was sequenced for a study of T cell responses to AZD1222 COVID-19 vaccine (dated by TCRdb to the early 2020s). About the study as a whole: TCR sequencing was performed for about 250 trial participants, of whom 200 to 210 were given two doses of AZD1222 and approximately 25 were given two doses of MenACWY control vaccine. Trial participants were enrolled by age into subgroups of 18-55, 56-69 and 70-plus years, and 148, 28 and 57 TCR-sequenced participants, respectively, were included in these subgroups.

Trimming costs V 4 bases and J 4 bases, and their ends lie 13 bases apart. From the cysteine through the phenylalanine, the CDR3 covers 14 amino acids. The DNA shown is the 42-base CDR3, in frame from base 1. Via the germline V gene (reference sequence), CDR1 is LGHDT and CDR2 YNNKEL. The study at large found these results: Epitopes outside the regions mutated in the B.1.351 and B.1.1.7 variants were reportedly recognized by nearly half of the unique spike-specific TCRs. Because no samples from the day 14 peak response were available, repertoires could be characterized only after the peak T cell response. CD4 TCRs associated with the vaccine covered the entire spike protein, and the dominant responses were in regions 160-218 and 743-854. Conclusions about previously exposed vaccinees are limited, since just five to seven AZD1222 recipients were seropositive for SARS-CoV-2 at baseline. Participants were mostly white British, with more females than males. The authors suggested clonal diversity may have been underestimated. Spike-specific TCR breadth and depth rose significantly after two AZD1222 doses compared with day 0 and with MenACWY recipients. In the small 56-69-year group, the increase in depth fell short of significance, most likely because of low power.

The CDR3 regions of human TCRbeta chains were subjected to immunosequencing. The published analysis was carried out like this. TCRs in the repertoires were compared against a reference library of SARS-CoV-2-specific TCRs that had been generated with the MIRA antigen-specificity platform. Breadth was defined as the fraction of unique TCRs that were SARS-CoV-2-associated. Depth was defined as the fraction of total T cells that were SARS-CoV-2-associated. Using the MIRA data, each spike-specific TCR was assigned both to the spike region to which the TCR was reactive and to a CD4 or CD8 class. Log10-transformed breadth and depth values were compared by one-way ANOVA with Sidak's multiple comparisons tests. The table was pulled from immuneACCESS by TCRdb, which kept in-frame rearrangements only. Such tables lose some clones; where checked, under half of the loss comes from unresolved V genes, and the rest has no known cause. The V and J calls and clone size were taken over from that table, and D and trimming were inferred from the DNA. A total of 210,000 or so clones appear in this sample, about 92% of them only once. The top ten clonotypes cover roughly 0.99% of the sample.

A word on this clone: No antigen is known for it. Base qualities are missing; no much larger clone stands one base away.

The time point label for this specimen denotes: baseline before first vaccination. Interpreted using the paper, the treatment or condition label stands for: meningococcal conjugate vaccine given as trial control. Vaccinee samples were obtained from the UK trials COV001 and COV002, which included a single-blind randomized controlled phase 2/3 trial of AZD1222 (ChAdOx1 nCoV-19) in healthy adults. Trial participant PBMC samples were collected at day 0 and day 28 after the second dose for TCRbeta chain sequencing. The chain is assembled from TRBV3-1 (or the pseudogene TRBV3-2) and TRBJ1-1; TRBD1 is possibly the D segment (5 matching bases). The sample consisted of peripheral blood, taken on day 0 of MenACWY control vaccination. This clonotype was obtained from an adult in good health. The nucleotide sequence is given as TGTGCCAGCAGCCCGGTCGGAAGGGGCACTGAAGCTTTCTTT. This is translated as CASSPVGRGTEAFF.